This passage covers 11 T cell receptor beta chains from one sample sequenced in a study of shared clonotypes between healthy human individuals. The repertoire was sequenced with immunoSEQ multiplex PCR; TCRdb's copy has only in-frame clones and lacks some. The sample shows around 1.4 million clones, approximately 98.5% of them seen only once. The source material was naive CD4+ T cells sorted from blood. Noted subset: CD45RA+ positively selected. Every receptor here comes from a man aged 30-40 years in good health.

The CDR3 protein is CASSLGQGHSYEQYF. DNA for the CDR3: TGTGCCAGCAGCTTAGGACAGGGGCACTCCTACGAGCAGTACTTC. The chain carries TRBV11-3 and TRBJ2-7; 8 bases are a match to TRBD1. The germline gives CDR1 SGHNT, CDR2 YENEEA. CDR3 size: 15 residues. V dropped 1 base and J dropped 0; count of bases not matched to a gene: 2.

V usage is TRBV5-1 and J usage is TRBJ1-2; TRBD1 matches at 9 bases. This CDR3 region has 15 residues. V lost 6 bases, J lost 5 bases, and 11 bases stayed unmatched. Germline CDR1 SGHRS, CDR2 YFSETQ. The CDR3 sequence: CASTDTPGTGYGYTF. The CDR3, as DNA: TGCGCCAGCACCGATACACCCGGGACAGGGTATGGCTACACCTTC.

Details on this clone: This sample also contains other DNA sequences that code for the same CDR3. The chain has TRBV28 and TRBJ2-7, with D perhaps TRBD1 (5 bases). The germline gives CDR1 MDHEN, CDR2 SYDVKM. This CDR3 region has 11 residues. Trimming stripped 8 bases from V and 4 bases from J, with 9 bases between. The CDR3: CASRDSYEQYF. CDR3 nucleotides: TGTGCCAGCCGAGACAGTTACGAGCAGTACTTC.

V usage is TRBV4-2 and J usage is TRBJ2-1; 9 nucleotides line up with TRBD1. Germline V gene data show CDR1 as LGHNA and CDR2 as YNFKEQ. This CDR3 is 15 amino acids long. V was clipped by 2 bases and J by 5 bases; unmatched bases: 4. DNA for the CDR3: TGTGCCAGCAGCCAACCGGACAGGGGAAACAATGAGCAGTTCTTC. Translating gives CASSQPDRGNNEQFF.

This clone has just one count. The rearrangement links TRBV9 to TRBJ2-5; possibly TRBD2 for D (5 bases). V lost 4 bases, J lost 5 bases, and 18 bases lay in between. Looked up from germline, CDR1 is SGDLS and CDR2 is YYNGEE. The CDR3 loop spans 15 amino acids. The CDR3 here is CASSPPPSPSETQYF. CDR3 in DNA: TGTGCCAGCAGCCCTCCCCCTAGCCCTTCGGAGACCCAGTACTTC.

V is TRBV9 and J is TRBJ2-2; D is perhaps TRBD2 (5 bases). This CDR3 spans 13 amino acids. The V end lost 4 bases, the J end lost 6 bases, and 10 bases lay between the germline ends. Germline V gene data show CDR1 as SGDLS and CDR2 as YYNGEE. In nucleotides, the CDR3 is TGTGCCAGCAGCACTAGGACGGCCGGGGAGCTGTTTTTT. Amino acids: CASSTRTAGELFF.

In the case of this clone: This sample also contains other DNA sequences that code for the same CDR3. This chain joins TRBV7-7 and TRBJ2-1; D unresolved. Trimming cost V 3 bases and J 0 bases, with 3 bases left between them. The germline V gene has CDR1 SSHAT and CDR2 FNYEAQ (reference sequence). The CDR3 consists of 13 residues. The CDR3 nucleotides read TGTGCCAGCAGCTTGGACTCCTACAATGAGCAGTTCTTC. As protein: CASSLDSYNEQFF.

This chain links TRBV19 with TRBJ2-5; possibly TRBD1 for D (7 bases). Germline-derived CDR1 and CDR2 are LNHDA and SQIVND (reference sequence). The CDR3 loop spans 17 amino acids. V lost 5 bases and J 0 bases, leaving 19 bases between the germline ends. Written as DNA, the CDR3 is TGTGCCAGTAGTGAGTGGAGGGGGCTTGGGTACCAAGAGACCCAGTACTTC. Residues: CASSEWRGLGYQETQYF.

The J gene is TRBJ1-1, the V gene TRBV11-3; D unclear. The CDR3 covers 13 residues. The ends were cut back, 5 bases at V and 1 base at J, with 8 bases in the middle. Germline V gene lookup returns CDR1 SGHNT and CDR2 YENEEA. This CDR3 reads CASSPPGNTEAFF. CDR3 bases: TGTGCCAGCAGCCCACCAGGGAACACTGAAGCTTTCTTT.

The chain has TRBV2 and TRBJ2-2; D call uncertain. In germline, CDR1 is SNHLY, CDR2 FYNNEI. Trimming left V 1 base short and J 0 bases short, with 9 bases between. This CDR3 has 16 residues. The DNA of the CDR3 is TGTGCCAGCAGTGAAGGGCGACTCGCGAACACCGGGGAGCTGTTTTTT. Amino acids: CASSEGRLANTGELFF.

Turning to this clone: Other DNA sequences in the sample encode the same CDR3. The chain recombines TRBV7-9 with TRBJ2-3; D unclear. The CDR3 is made up of 14 amino acids. V lost 3 bases and J 3 bases, leaving 10 bases between the germline ends. Looked up from germline, CDR1 is SEHNR and CDR2 is FQNEAQ (reference sequence). In DNA form, the CDR3 reads TGTGCCAGCAGCTTTGGTGATTCTACAGATACGCAGTATTTT. Residues: CASSFGDSTDTQYF.